In its sample, the clone carrying this T cell receptor (beta chain) was seen once. These data originate in a study of OX40 agonist ivuxolimab in advanced cancers. About the study: Ivuxolimab, an antibody that agonizes OX40 (CD134), was administered to the patients. Among those treated, three patients had partial responses, one with hepatocellular carcinoma and two with cutaneous melanoma. People who had prior anti-PD-1, anti-PD-L1 or anti-CTLA-4 therapy could take part, and around 40% had some.

Trimming took off 7 bases at V and 3 bases at J, with 12 bases between the two ends. This CDR3 comprises 13 residues. CDR1 and CDR2 (germline): MNHEY, SVGAGI. Sequencing used immunoSEQ multiplex PCR; TCRdb keeps in-frame clones, though not all of them. The table lists about 77,000 clones, 80% to 90% of them singletons, with around 5.9% in the top ten. Sequenced material: CD4+ or CD8+ T cells sorted from blood, taken in a trial of the OX40 agonist ivuxolimab. V and J are TRBV6-5 and TRBJ1-2, with D possibly being TRBD1 (5 bases). This TCR was sampled from an adult with an advanced solid tumor such as melanoma, head and neck, liver or kidney cancer. The CDR3 sequence: CASITGTDYGYTF. CDR3 in DNA: TGTGCCAGCATCACCGGGACGGACTATGGCTACACCTTC.